This T cell receptor (beta chain) originates from a study of siplizumab effects on memory and regulatory T cells. General study results and limits: The apparent diversity of naive T cells exceeded that of memory cells, and naive T cells seemed to make a major contribution to the alloresponse. Confirmatory evidence of suppressive function in proliferating siplizumab-culture Tregs was not obtained. No naive or memory phenotype could be assigned to roughly 75-97% of proliferating clones.

On this clone itself: Its target is not known.

Each sample had roughly 10^5 TCR templates assayed. The table came from immunoSEQ multiplex PCR; TCRdb's copy has only in-frame clones and leaves some out. This table has some 120,000 clones, around 93% appearing once. Sequenced input: non-Treg CD4+ T cells sorted from blood. The sequence derives from a human donor in good health.

CDR3 nucleotide sequence: TGTGCCTGGACATACCCGGACAGGGGCAATCAGCCCCAGCATTTT. Residues: CAWTYPDRGNQPQHF. V usage is TRBV30 and J usage is TRBJ1-5, with TRBD1 matching 8 bases. The J segment lost 2 bases and the V segment lost 4 bases, leaving 7 bases of the junction unmatched. This CDR3 has 15 residues. The germline gives CDR1 GTSNPN, CDR2 SVGIG (reference sequence). The full variable domain, its missing parts supplied by reference TRBV30 and TRBJ1-5, is SQTIHQWPATLVQPVGSPLSLECTVEGTSNPNLYWYRQAAGRGLQLLFYSVGIGQISSEVPQNLSASRPQDRQFILSSKKLLLSDSGFYLCAWTYPDRGNQPQHFGDGTRLSIL.